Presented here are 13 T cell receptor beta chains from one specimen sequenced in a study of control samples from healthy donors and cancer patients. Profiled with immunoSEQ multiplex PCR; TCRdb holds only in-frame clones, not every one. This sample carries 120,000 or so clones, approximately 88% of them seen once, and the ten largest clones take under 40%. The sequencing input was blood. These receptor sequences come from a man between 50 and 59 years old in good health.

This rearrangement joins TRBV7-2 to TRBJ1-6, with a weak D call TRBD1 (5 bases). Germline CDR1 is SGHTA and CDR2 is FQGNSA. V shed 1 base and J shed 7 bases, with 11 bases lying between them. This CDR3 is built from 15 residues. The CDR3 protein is CASSLGAGTNSPLHF. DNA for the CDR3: TGTGCCAGCAGCTTAGGGGCAGGGACCAATTCACCCCTCCACTTT.

The CDR3 sequence: CAWGEHGQPQHF. The CDR3 DNA is TGTGCCTGGGGGGAACATGGACAGCCCCAGCATTTT. The chain couples TRBV30 to TRBJ1-5; D is unresolved. Trimming took 5 bases from V and 7 from J, leaving 12 bases between them. Germline values: CDR1 GTSNPN, CDR2 SVGIG (reference sequence). The CDR3 spans 12 residues.

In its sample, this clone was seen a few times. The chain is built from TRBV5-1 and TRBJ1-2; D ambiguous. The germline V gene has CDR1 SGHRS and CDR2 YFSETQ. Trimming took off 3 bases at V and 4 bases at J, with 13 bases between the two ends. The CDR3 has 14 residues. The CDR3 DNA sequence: TGCGCCAGCAGCTCCGAAGGGTCAGGCTATGGCTACACCTTC. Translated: CASSSEGSGYGYTF.

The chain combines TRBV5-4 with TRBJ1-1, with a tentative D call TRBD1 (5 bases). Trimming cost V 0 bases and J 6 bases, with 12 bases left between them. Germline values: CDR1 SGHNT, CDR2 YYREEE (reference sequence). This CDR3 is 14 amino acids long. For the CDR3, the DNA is TGTGCCAGCAGCTTGGAGGCCGGGGGGGCTGAAGCTTTCTTT. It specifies CASSLEAGGAEAFF.

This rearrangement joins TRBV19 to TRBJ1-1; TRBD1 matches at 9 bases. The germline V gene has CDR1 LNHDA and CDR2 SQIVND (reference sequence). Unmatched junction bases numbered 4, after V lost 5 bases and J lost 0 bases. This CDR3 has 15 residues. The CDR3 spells CASSAWDRVNTEAFF. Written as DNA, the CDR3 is TGTGCCAGTAGTGCCTGGGACAGGGTGAACACTGAAGCTTTCTTT. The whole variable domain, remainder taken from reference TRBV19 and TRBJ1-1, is DGGITQSPKYLFRKEGQNVTLSCEQNLNHDAMYWYRQDPGQGLRLIYYSQIVNDFQKGDIAEGYSVSREKKESFPLTVTSAQKNPTAFYLCASSAWDRVNTEAFFGQGTRLTVV.

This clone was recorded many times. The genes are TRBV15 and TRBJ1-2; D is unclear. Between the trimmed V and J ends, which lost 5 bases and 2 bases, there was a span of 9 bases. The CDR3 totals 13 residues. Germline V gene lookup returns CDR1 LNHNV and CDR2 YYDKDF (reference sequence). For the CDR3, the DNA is TGTGCCACCAGCCCGGATTTGAACTATGGCTACACCTTC. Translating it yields CATSPDLNYGYTF.

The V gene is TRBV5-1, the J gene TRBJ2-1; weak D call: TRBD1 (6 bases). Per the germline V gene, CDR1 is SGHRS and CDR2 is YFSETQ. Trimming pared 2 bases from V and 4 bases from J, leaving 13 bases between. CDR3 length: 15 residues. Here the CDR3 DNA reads TGCGCCAGCAGCTTAGGACAGAGGGGTTACAATGAGCAGTTCTTC. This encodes CASSLGQRGYNEQFF.

DNA of the CDR3: TGTGCCAGCAGCGTAGGGGGGAAGAACACCGGGGAGCTGTTTTTT. Its protein is CASSVGGKNTGELFF. The chain is built from TRBV9 and TRBJ2-2; D tentatively fits TRBD1 or TRBD2 (5 bases each). The CDR3 is 15 amino acids. Germline CDR1 is SGDLS and CDR2 is YYNGEE. V lost 0 bases to trimming and J lost 1 base, with 7 bases between them.

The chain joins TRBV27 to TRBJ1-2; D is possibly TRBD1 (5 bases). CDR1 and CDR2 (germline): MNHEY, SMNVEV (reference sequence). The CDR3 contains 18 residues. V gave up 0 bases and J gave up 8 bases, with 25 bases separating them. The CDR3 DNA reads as TGTGCCAGCAGTTTATCCACAGTGTCCCCCCAAGGGGTACTGGGCTACACCTTC. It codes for CASSLSTVSPQGVLGYTF.

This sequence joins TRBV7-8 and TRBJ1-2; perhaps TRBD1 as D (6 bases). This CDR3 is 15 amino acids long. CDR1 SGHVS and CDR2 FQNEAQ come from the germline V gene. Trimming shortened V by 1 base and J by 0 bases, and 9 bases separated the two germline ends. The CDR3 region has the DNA TGTGCCAGCAGCTTAGAGGGGGGTTCTAACTATGGCTACACCTTC. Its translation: CASSLEGGSNYGYTF.

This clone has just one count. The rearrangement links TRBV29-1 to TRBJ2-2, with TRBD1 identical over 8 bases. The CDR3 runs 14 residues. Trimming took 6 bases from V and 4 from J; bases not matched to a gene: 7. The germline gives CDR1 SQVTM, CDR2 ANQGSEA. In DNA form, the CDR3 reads TGCAGCGTCGGACAGGGCGATGGCACCGGGGAGCTGTTTTTT. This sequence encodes CSVGQGDGTGELFF.

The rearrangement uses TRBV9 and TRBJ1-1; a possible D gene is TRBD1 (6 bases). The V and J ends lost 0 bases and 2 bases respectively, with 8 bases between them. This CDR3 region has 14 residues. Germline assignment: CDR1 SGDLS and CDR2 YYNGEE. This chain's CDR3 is CASSVAGANTEAFF. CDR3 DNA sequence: TGTGCCAGCAGCGTAGCAGGGGCCAACACTGAAGCTTTCTTT.

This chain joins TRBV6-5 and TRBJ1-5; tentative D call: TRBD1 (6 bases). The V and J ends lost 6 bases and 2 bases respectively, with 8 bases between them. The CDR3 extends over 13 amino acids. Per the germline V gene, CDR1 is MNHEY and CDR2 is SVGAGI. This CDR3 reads CASRAGGNQPQHF. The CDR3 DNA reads TGTGCCAGCAGAGCAGGGGGCAATCAGCCCCAGCATTTT.